This record concerns one T cell receptor (beta chain) sequence. CDR3 length: 17 residues. Germline trimming cut 0 bases from V and 3 bases from J; bases unmatched to any gene: 8. Germline CDR1 and CDR2: LGHNA and YNFKEQ. This record comes from a study of PD-1 blockade in classical Hodgkin lymphoma. Only in-frame clones appear in the TCRdb table, and some are missing; sequencing was by immunoSEQ multiplex PCR. The sample records some 15,000 clones, approximately 90% being singletons. Noted time point: newly diagnosed, previously untreated cHL patient sample. CD8+ T cells were isolated from thawed PBMCs by magnetic negative selection.

Source material: CD8+ T cells from blood. The chain links TRBV4-2 to TRBJ2-3; TRBD2 agrees at 8 bases. This clonotype was sampled from a human donor with classical Hodgkin lymphoma. This CDR3 reads CASSQEYGAGGTDTQYF. Here the CDR3 DNA reads TGTGCCAGCAGCCAAGAATACGGCGCGGGAGGAACAGATACGCAGTATTTT.